What follows are 21 T cell receptor beta chains derived from one specimen sequenced in a study of T cells in Graves' hyperthyroidism and ophthalmopathy (dated by TCRdb to the late 2010s). Libraries were constructed by multiplex PCR. These reads were obtained on an Illumina HiSeq 2000. TCR beta CDR3 regions were amplified from RNA transcripts. A first-round RT-PCR of the TCR CDR3 used the HTBI primer set with the Qiagen OneStep RT-PCR kit. TCRdb cleaned the public reads at Q25 with fastp, built clones with MiXCR and kept in-frame beta chains. One record per CDR3 amino acid sequence lists the most common genes and DNA. The sample yields over 300,000 distinct CDR3 sequences; approximately 15% were counted once. Around 32% of the sample is held by the ten biggest clonotypes. Specimen: blood. The receptors were sampled from a woman aged 40 to 55 with Graves' ophthalmopathy.

This clonotype was observed many times. The J gene is TRBJ1-1, the V gene TRBV25-1, with TRBD1 identical over 7 bases. V dropped 4 bases and J dropped 7; count of bases not matched to a gene: 6. Germline V CDR1 and CDR2: MGHDK, SYGVNS. The CDR3 loop spans 13 amino acids. The CDR3 region has the DNA TGTGCCAGCAGTGCTCTCCGGGACAGTGAAGCTTTCTTT. Translation: CASSALRDSEAFF.

Comment on this clonotype: A read error may be the cause here, since a much bigger clone is one base away. This chain uses TRBV5-4 with TRBJ2-1; D is ambiguous. This CDR3 region has 11 residues. The V gene's germline CDR1 is SGHNT and CDR2 YYREEE (reference sequence). CDR3 nucleotides: TGTGCCAGCAGCTTGTGGAATGGGCAGTTCTTC. Protein product: CASSLWNGQFF.

This clonotype came up once. The rearrangement joins TRBV20-1 to TRBJ2-5; 8 bases are a match to TRBD2. This CDR3 contains 14 residues. The germline V gene encodes CDR1 DFQATT and CDR2 SNEGSKA (reference sequence). J gave up 5 bases and V 6 bases, and 11 bases lay outside the gene matches. DNA for the CDR3: TGCAGTGCCCGGCGGGGACTAGAGGCGGAGACCCAGTACTTC. This sequence encodes CSARRGLEAETQYF.

This clonotype was observed at least ten times. The chain recombines TRBV11-2 with TRBJ1-1, with 9 nucleotides matching TRBD1. Trimming removed 5 bases from V and 0 bases from J; junction bases left unmatched: 7. This CDR3 spans 16 amino acids. Looked up from germline, CDR1 is SGHAT and CDR2 is FQNNGV. Here the CDR3 DNA reads TGTGCCAGCAGCCCAGGGACAGGGATCATGAACACTGAAGCTTTCTTT. It yields the protein CASSPGTGIMNTEAFF.

V is TRBV20-1 and J is TRBJ2-6; 7 nucleotides match TRBD2. Germline CDR1 reads DFQATT; CDR2 reads SNEGSKA (reference sequence). This CDR3 is 14 amino acids long. The junction had 5 bases not matched to a gene; V was cut back by 5 bases and J by 4 bases. The CDR3 coding sequence is TGCAGTGCTCCCAATAGCGGGGGGGCCAACGTCCTGACTTTC. Encoded protein: CSAPNSGGANVLTF.

This clonotype was seen at least ten times. The chain combines TRBV3-1 with TRBJ1-2; 9 bases are a match to TRBD1. The V gene end was trimmed by 6 bases and the J gene end by 1 base; junction bases not matched to a gene: 9. The CDR3 spans 16 residues. In germline, CDR1 is LGHDT, CDR2 YNNKEL (reference sequence). CDR3 bases: TGTGCCAGCAGTAGGGACAGGGCCTCGATTAACTATGGCTACACCTTC. It yields the protein CASSRDRASINYGYTF.

This clonotype was observed many times. J is TRBJ2-1 and V is TRBV24-1; TRBD2 agrees at 11 bases. Trimming at V came to 4 bases and at J to 14 bases, leaving 6 bases not matched to a gene. Germline CDR1 KGHDR, CDR2 SFDVKD. The CDR3 covers 13 residues. CDR3 sequence: CATSEGTSGREFF. Here the CDR3 DNA reads TGTGCCACCAGTGAGGGGACTAGCGGCAGAGAGTTCTTC.

This clonotype came up many times. V is TRBV6-5 and J is TRBJ2-7, with no clear D. Germline loops: CDR1 MNHEY, CDR2 SVGAGI. The V end was cut by 4 bases, the J end by 0 bases, with 16 bases between. The CDR3 sequence is 16 residues long. Written as DNA, the CDR3 is TGTGCCAGCAGTTTCCCCAGGATCGGGCTCTCCTACGAGCAGTACTTC. Its translation is CASSFPRIGLSYEQYF.

This clonotype has ten or more counts. The chain couples TRBV2 to TRBJ2-2; tentative D call: TRBD1 (6 bases). This CDR3 has 15 amino acids. V dropped 10 bases and J dropped 2 bases, with 17 bases sitting between them. CDR1 is SNHLY, CDR2 FYNNEI, per germline. CDR3 sequence reads: CATGAGQLNTGELFF. The CDR3 nucleotides read TGTGCCACCGGGGCTGGACAGCTAAACACCGGGGAGCTGTTTTTT.

The chain joins TRBV29-1 to TRBJ1-2; 7 nucleotides align to TRBD1. The CDR3 has 13 residues. The junction had 9 bases not matched to a gene; V was cut back by 7 bases and J by 4 bases. Germline V gene lookup returns CDR1 SQVTM and CDR2 ANQGSEA. The CDR3, as DNA: TGCAGCGCTGGACAGGCTCAGCTCTATGGCTACACCTTC. This translates into CSAGQAQLYGYTF.

In this sample, this clonotype turned up many times. CDR3 loop: CSARVGGGENEQFF. DNA of the CDR3: TGCAGTGCTAGAGTGGGCGGGGGGGAAAATGAGCAGTTCTTC. This rearrangement joins TRBV20-1 to TRBJ2-1; 9 bases are shared with TRBD2. The germline V gene encodes CDR1 DFQATT and CDR2 SNEGSKA (reference sequence). V gave up 1 base and J gave up 7 bases; unmatched junction bases: 5. There are 14 residues in the CDR3.

This rearrangement joins TRBV6-6 to TRBJ2-7; D might be TRBD1 or TRBD2, each matching 7 bases. The germline V and J ends were trimmed by 1 base and 7 bases, with 14 bases remaining between them. The CDR3 loop spans 14 amino acids. From germline, CDR1 is MNHNY and CDR2 SVGAGI (reference sequence). CDR3 coding DNA: TGTGCCAGCAGTTACTTGCCAGGGGGGGGGGAGCAGTACTTC. Translated, it gives CASSYLPGGGEQYF.

CDR3 protein: CSARDPSKANEKLFF. The CDR3 DNA reads TGCAGTGCTAGAGATCCTTCCAAAGCCAATGAAAAACTGTTTTTT. This sequence joins TRBV20-1 and TRBJ1-4; D call uncertain. Trimming stripped 0 bases from V and 5 bases from J, with 13 bases between. There are 15 residues in the CDR3. Germline V gives CDR1 DFQATT, CDR2 SNEGSKA (reference sequence).

This clonotype was observed many times. V and J are TRBV28 and TRBJ1-1; 7 nucleotides line up with TRBD1. V was pared by 0 bases and J by 0 bases, with 4 bases of the junction left unmatched. The CDR3 runs to 16 residues. CDR1 MDHEN and CDR2 SYDVKM come from the germline V gene. The CDR3 DNA reads TGTGCCAGCAGTTTATGGGGTACAGGGGTGAACACTGAAGCTTTCTTT. It yields the protein CASSLWGTGVNTEAFF.

Details on this clonotype: A much larger clone lies one base from this, so it may be a read error. The genes are TRBV14 and TRBJ2-1; TRBD1 aligns across 7 bases. Germline CDR1 and CDR2: SGHDN and FVKESK. The length of the CDR3 is 15 residues. CDR3 coding DNA: TGTGCCAGCAGCCATCGGGACAGCTCCTACAATGAGCAGCTCTTC. It yields the protein CASSHRDSSYNEQLF.

This clonotype has just a few counts. The chain couples TRBV19 to TRBJ1-2; D remains ambiguous. The germline V and J ends were trimmed by 0 bases and 0 bases, with 11 bases remaining between them. This CDR3 region has 16 residues. Germline CDR1 LNHDA, CDR2 SQIVND (reference sequence). CDR3 sequence reads: CASSIDRPHSNYGYTF. The CDR3 nucleotides are TGTGCCAGTAGTATAGATCGGCCCCATTCTAACTATGGCTACACCTTC.

The table lists this clonotype with a few counts. V gene TRBV25-1 combines with J gene TRBJ2-3; D is possibly TRBD1 (5 bases). The CDR3 totals 16 residues. V lost 0 bases, J lost 4 bases, and 14 bases lay in between. The germline CDR1 and CDR2 sequences are MGHDK and SYGVNS. CDR3 residues: CASSEYGQLRADTQYF. CDR3 coding DNA: TGTGCCAGCAGTGAATACGGGCAGCTCAGGGCAGATACGCAGTATTTT.

This clonotype has a count of ten or more. This chain joins TRBV11-2 and TRBJ2-3, with D possibly matching TRBD2 (5 bases). V gave up 7 bases and J gave up 4 bases, with 12 bases separating them. Germline V gene lookup returns CDR1 SGHAT and CDR2 FQNNGV. This CDR3 spans 13 amino acids. The CDR3 coding sequence is TGTGCCAGCACCGCCTGGGAGTCAGATACGCAGTATTTT. This codes for CASTAWESDTQYF.

This clonotype was recorded at least ten times. This sequence joins TRBV11-3 and TRBJ1-1; unclear D gene. The V and J ends lost 5 bases and 2 bases respectively, with 9 bases between them. From germline, CDR1 is SGHNT and CDR2 YENEEA. The CDR3 is 13 amino acids. In DNA form, the CDR3 reads TGTGCCAGCAGCAAAAAGAGAAACACTGAAGCTTTCTTT. Its protein product is CASSKKRNTEAFF.

The table lists this clonotype with many counts. The V and J genes are TRBV6-1 and TRBJ2-2, with 9 bases identical to TRBD1. This CDR3 region has 12 residues. The V gene end was trimmed by 8 bases and the J gene end by 8 bases; junction bases not matched to a gene: 3. Germline lookup yields CDR1 MNHNS and CDR2 SASEGT. CDR3 amino acids: CASGQGTGELFF. The CDR3, as DNA: TGTGCCAGCGGACAGGGGACGGGGGAGCTGTTTTTT.

The chain combines TRBV19 with TRBJ2-1; 7 nucleotides line up with TRBD1. Germline CDR1 is LNHDA and CDR2 is SQIVND (reference sequence). Trimming took 1 base from V and 3 from J; bases not matched to a gene: 9. There are 17 residues in the CDR3. CDR3: CASSIAPDRVRYNEQFF. CDR3 coding DNA: TGTGCCAGTAGTATAGCTCCAGACAGGGTTCGCTACAATGAGCAGTTCTTC.